Below are 32 T cell receptor beta chains sequenced from a single sample in a study of shared clonotypes between healthy human individuals. The data were produced by immunoSEQ multiplex PCR, yet TCRdb's version contains in-frame clones alone and is incomplete. The sample has about 2 million clones, 85% to 95% seen once. The sequenced material came from naive CD4+ T cells sorted from blood. Subset: CD45RA+ positively selected. These receptors came from a man aged 18 to 35 in good health.

This clone appeared once. CDR3 sequence: CASSPIGAGAGELFF. CDR3 sequence (DNA): TGTGCCAGCAGTCCGATTGGGGCAGGGGCCGGGGAGCTGTTTTTT. V and J are TRBV28 and TRBJ2-2; D is perhaps TRBD1 (6 bases). CDR1 and CDR2 from the germline V gene are MDHEN and SYDVKM. CDR3 length: 15 residues. The germline V and J ends were trimmed by 5 bases and 6 bases, with 16 bases remaining between them.

The genes are TRBV7-9 and TRBJ2-3; TRBD2 aligns across 13 bases. Unmatched junction bases numbered 11, after V lost 2 bases and J lost 3 bases. Germline CDR1 is SEHNR and CDR2 is FQNEAQ (reference sequence). This CDR3 spans 19 amino acids. In DNA form, the CDR3 reads TGTGCCAGCAGCTTACTCGGGACTAGCGGGAATGTAAGGACAGATACGCAGTATTTT. Protein product: CASSLLGTSGNVRTDTQYF.

The chain carries TRBV2 and TRBJ2-5; 9 positions agree with TRBD1. Per germline, CDR1 SNHLY and CDR2 FYNNEI. This CDR3 region has 13 residues. The J segment lost 5 bases and the V segment lost 8 bases, leaving 6 bases of the junction unmatched. The CDR3 protein is CASSQGASETQYF. CDR3 nucleotides: TGTGCCAGCTCACAGGGGGCCTCGGAGACCCAGTACTTC.

The rearrangement uses TRBV19 and TRBJ1-6; 9 positions match TRBD1. This CDR3 spans 15 amino acids. With V trimmed by 5 bases and J by 7 bases, 6 bases remained unmatched. From germline, CDR1 is LNHDA and CDR2 SQIVND (reference sequence). CDR3 coding DNA: TGTGCCAGTAGTGAACAGGGGGCGGGAAATTCACCCCTCCACTTT. Its protein is CASSEQGAGNSPLHF.

Remarks on this clone: This same CDR3 is encoded by further DNA sequences in the sample. This rearrangement joins TRBV6-5 to TRBJ2-7; D is undetermined. Germline CDR1 is MNHEY and CDR2 is SVGAGI. The CDR3 runs 13 residues. V was clipped by 6 bases and J by 4 bases, with 13 bases between them. CDR3 in DNA: TGTGCCAGCAGCCGGACGGTCGATTACGAGCAGTACTTC. Translated: CASSRTVDYEQYF.

V usage is TRBV7-2 and J usage is TRBJ1-1; 9 bases agree with TRBD1. The CDR3 covers 15 residues. Looked up from germline, CDR1 is SGHTA and CDR2 is FQGNSA. The V and J ends lost 4 bases and 1 base, in that order; junction bases with no gene match: 4. The CDR3 is CASSSYRGQNTEAFF. The CDR3 DNA sequence: TGTGCCAGCAGCTCATACAGGGGGCAGAACACTGAAGCTTTCTTT.

V and J are TRBV7-2 and TRBJ1-1, with D tentatively TRBD1 (6 bases). The germline V gene has CDR1 SGHTA and CDR2 FQGNSA. The CDR3 extends over 13 amino acids. Trimming took 5 bases from V and 5 from J, leaving 12 bases between them. The CDR3 sequence is CASSQQGRTEAFF. The CDR3 DNA sequence: TGTGCCAGCAGCCAACAGGGAAGGACTGAAGCTTTCTTT.

The DNA for the CDR3 is TGTGCCAGCAGCCAGAGGGAGGTCAGAGGCTACACCTTC. This sequence encodes CASSQREVRGYTF. The V gene is TRBV4-2, the J gene TRBJ1-2; no reliable D call. Germline V gives CDR1 LGHNA, CDR2 YNFKEQ. CDR3 length equals 13 residues. Trimming took off 3 bases at V and 8 bases at J, with 13 bases between the two ends.

The count of this clone is one. The chain is built from TRBV11-2 and TRBJ1-1; D gene unclear. CDR3 length equals 14 residues. V was cut by 4 bases and J by 4 bases, with 13 bases left in between. CDR1 is SGHAT and CDR2 is FQNNGV in the germline V gene. CDR3 loop: CASSWSYIGTEAFF. The CDR3 bases are TGTGCCAGCAGCTGGTCTTATATCGGCACTGAAGCTTTCTTT. Drawing the rest from reference TRBV11-2 and TRBJ1-1, the complete variable domain is EAGVAQSPRYKIIEKRQSVAFWCNPISGHATLYWYQQILGQGPKLLIQFQNNGVVDDSQLPKDRFSAERLKGVDSTLKIQPAKLEDSAVYLCASSWSYIGTEAFFGQGTRLTVV.

For this clone: A much larger clone lies a single base off, so this may be a read error. The same CDR3 can be traced to other DNA sequences in this sample. This rearrangement joins TRBV18 to TRBJ1-1; 7 bases agree with TRBD1. V lost 2 bases to trimming and J lost 0 bases; unmatched junction nucleotides: 0. The CDR3 consists of 14 residues. Germline CDR1 KGHSH, CDR2 LQKENI. The CDR3 reads CASSPDRVNTEAFF. The CDR3 DNA is TGTGCCAGCTCACCAGACAGGGTGAACACTGAAGCTTTCTTT.

The V call is TRBV9, the J call TRBJ2-3; TRBD2 aligns across 11 bases. There are 16 residues in the CDR3. J gave up 3 bases and V 3 bases, and 6 bases lay outside the gene matches. Germline CDR1 SGDLS, CDR2 YYNGEE. CDR3 in amino acids: CASSDLAGGGTDTQYF. The CDR3 DNA follows: TGTGCCAGCAGCGACCTAGCGGGGGGCGGAACAGATACGCAGTATTTT.

The chain recombines TRBV5-1 with TRBJ2-2, with D possibly matching TRBD2 (6 bases). V was cut by 1 base and J by 7 bases, with 11 bases left in between. This CDR3 spans 14 amino acids. Germline V gene sequence: CDR1 SGHRS, CDR2 YFSETQ. CDR3 in DNA: TGCGCCAGCAGCTTGTTAACCGGGGGCGGGGAGCTGTTTTTT. This gives the protein CASSLLTGGGELFF.

Comments on this clone: Other DNA sequences in this specimen translate into the identical CDR3. The rearrangement links TRBV5-1 to TRBJ2-1, with D perhaps matching TRBD1 (5 bases). The CDR3 covers 13 residues. The germline CDR1 and CDR2 sequences are SGHRS and YFSETQ. With 1 base removed from V and 6 bases from J, the gap between germline ends came to 8 bases. In nucleotides, the CDR3 is TGCGCCAGCAGCTTGTCAGGGCCCAATGAGCAGTTCTTC. As protein: CASSLSGPNEQFF.

The rearrangement links TRBV7-2 to TRBJ2-7; D possibly corresponds to TRBD1 (7 bases). This CDR3 has 14 residues. Per germline, CDR1 SGHTA and CDR2 FQGNSA. Between the trimmed V and J ends, which lost 2 bases and 3 bases, there was a span of 11 bases. CDR3 nucleotide sequence: TGTGCCAGCAGCTTACAGGGGGGCCTCTACGAGCAGTACTTC. Its protein product is CASSLQGGLYEQYF.

The V call is TRBV9, the J call TRBJ1-5; D unclear. Deletions cut 0 bases from V and 0 bases from J, with 7 bases between. Germline V lookup: CDR1 SGDLS, CDR2 YYNGEE. The CDR3 is made up of 15 amino acids. CDR3: CASSVGAVSNQPQHF. The CDR3 DNA sequence: TGTGCCAGCAGCGTAGGGGCAGTTAGCAATCAGCCCCAGCATTTT.

The genes are TRBV9 and TRBJ2-5; a weak D match, TRBD2 (5 bases). Trimming took 3 bases from V and 5 from J, leaving 17 bases between them. The CDR3 covers 15 residues. The germline CDR1 and CDR2 sequences are SGDLS and YYNGEE. The CDR3 here is CASSDGSIRGETQYF. The CDR3 DNA reads TGTGCCAGCAGCGACGGGTCGATCCGCGGGGAGACCCAGTACTTC.

V and J are TRBV19 and TRBJ2-7; D remains unclear. The CDR3 has 15 residues. Germline V gives CDR1 LNHDA, CDR2 SQIVND (reference sequence). Trimming took off 3 bases at V and 2 bases at J, with 14 bases between the two ends. CDR3 amino acids: CASSISSRLAYEQYF. The CDR3 coding sequence is TGTGCCAGTAGTATCTCCTCTCGGTTGGCCTACGAGCAGTACTTC. The full variable domain, completed using reference TRBV19 and TRBJ2-7, is DGGITQSPKYLFRKEGQNVTLSCEQNLNHDAMYWYRQDPGQGLRLIYYSQIVNDFQKGDIAEGYSVSREKKESFPLTVTSAQKNPTAFYLCASSISSRLAYEQYFGPGTRLTVT.

This clone was observed once. The V call is TRBV6-4, the J call TRBJ2-7, with a tentative D call TRBD1 (6 bases). The CDR3 runs 13 residues. Per germline, CDR1 MRHNA and CDR2 SNTAGT. V lost 6 bases and J lost 4, with 13 bases in between. The CDR3 reads CASSELQGYEQYF. CDR3 bases: TGTGCCAGCAGCGAACTACAGGGTTACGAGCAGTACTTC.

The V gene is TRBV5-1, the J gene TRBJ2-1, with 13 bases that match TRBD2. Losses at the gene ends were 2 bases for V and 8 bases for J; bases not matched to a gene: 7. This CDR3 is 16 amino acids long. From germline, CDR1 is SGHRS and CDR2 YFSETQ. CDR3 in DNA: TGCGCCAGCAGCTTTAGACTAGCGGGAGGTCGGGATGAGCAGTTCTTC. Translation: CASSFRLAGGRDEQFF.

The chain combines TRBV27 with TRBJ2-7; 8 nucleotides match TRBD2. With 4 bases clipped from V and 6 bases from J, the junction kept 8 bases outside the gene matches. In germline, CDR1 is MNHEY, CDR2 SMNVEV (reference sequence). The CDR3 extends over 14 amino acids. CDR3 in DNA: TGTGCCAGCAGTTCGCCCCGCGGGGGGTCCGAGCAGTACTTC. Translation: CASSSPRGGSEQYF.

The chain combines TRBV7-3 with TRBJ2-5, with 7 bases matching TRBD1. The CDR3 is 15 residues long. The trim removed 5 bases at V and 5 bases at J, leaving 11 bases unmatched. Germline V CDR1 and CDR2: SGHTA, FQGTGA. The CDR3 bases are TGTGCCAGCAGCGAGCAGGGGGTTACGTGGGAGACCCAGTACTTC. Translated: CASSEQGVTWETQYF. The full variable domain, completed using reference TRBV7-3 and TRBJ2-5, is GAGVSQTPSNKVTEKGKYVELRCDPISGHTALYWYRQSLGQGPEFLIYFQGTGAADDSGLPNDRFFAVRPEGSVSTLKIQRTERGDSAVYLCASSEQGVTWETQYFGPGTRLLVL.

The rearrangement uses TRBV5-6 and TRBJ2-4; no firm D call. In germline, CDR1 is SGHDT, CDR2 YYEEEE. V was clipped by 1 base and J by 11 bases, with 13 bases between them. This CDR3 is built from 13 residues. This CDR3 reads CASSLWQRGVQYF. As DNA, the CDR3 is TGTGCCAGCAGCTTGTGGCAGAGAGGTGTTCAGTACTTC.

V is TRBV7-8 and J is TRBJ2-7; possible D gene TRBD2, 7 bases. The CDR3 totals 13 residues. Germline V gene lookup returns CDR1 SGHVS and CDR2 FQNEAQ. V was clipped by 5 bases and J by 6 bases, with 14 bases between them. The CDR3 coding sequence is TGTGCCAGCAGCCCCCACGGGGGGCCCGAGCAGTACTTC. Translation gives CASSPHGGPEQYF.

This clone was counted only a few times. CDR3 coding DNA: TGCGCCAGCAGCCAAGCAGGGGAACGTTCACCCCTCCACTTT. As protein: CASSQAGERSPLHF. This chain joins TRBV4-1 and TRBJ1-6; D may be TRBD1 (6 bases). The V and J ends lost 1 base and 9 bases respectively, with 10 bases between them. The CDR3 spans 14 residues. Per germline, CDR1 MGHRA and CDR2 YSYEKL.

This chain joins TRBV18 and TRBJ1-3, with 7 bases lining up with TRBD1. After removal of 3 bases from V and 0 bases from J, the junction contained 5 bases not matched to a gene. Germline V lookup: CDR1 KGHSH, CDR2 LQKENI. The CDR3 extends over 16 amino acids. CDR3 sequence (DNA): TGTGCCAGCTCACCGGGACAGTTAGTCTCTGGAAACACCATATATTTT. Protein product: CASSPGQLVSGNTIYF.

This sequence joins TRBV6-5 and TRBJ1-1; D is possibly TRBD1 (5 bases). The CDR3 extends over 14 amino acids. V was pared by 0 bases and J by 3 bases, with 8 bases between. Germline loops: CDR1 MNHEY, CDR2 SVGAGI. CDR3 in amino acids: CASSYSLGDTEAFF. Here the CDR3 DNA reads TGTGCCAGCAGTTACTCCCTGGGGGACACTGAAGCTTTCTTT.

CDR3 nucleotide sequence: TGTGCCAGCAGCCCAGGAACTAGCTCCTACGAGCAGTACTTC. As protein: CASSPGTSSYEQYF. This chain links TRBV6-1 with TRBJ2-7, with D possibly matching TRBD2 (5 bases). The V end was cut by 6 bases, the J end by 0 bases, with 12 bases between. The CDR3 has 14 residues. Germline V gene data show CDR1 as MNHNS and CDR2 as SASEGT.

The chain is built from TRBV7-2 and TRBJ2-1; TRBD2 might be the D (5 bases). Germline CDR1 SGHTA, CDR2 FQGNSA. V lost 3 bases, J lost 7 bases, and 7 bases lay in between. CDR3 length: 12 amino acids. In DNA, the CDR3 is TGTGCCAGCAGCTTTAGCGTTAATGAGCAGTTCTTC. Residues: CASSFSVNEQFF. Full variable domain (remainder filled in from reference TRBV7-2 and TRBJ2-1): GAGVSQSPSNKVTEKGKDVELRCDPISGHTALYWYRQSLGQGLEFLIYFQGNSAPDKSGLPSDRFSAERTGGSVSTLTIQRTQQEDSAVYLCASSFSVNEQFFGPGTRLTVL.

Only a few counts were recorded for this clone. The chain has TRBV19 and TRBJ2-7; unclear D gene. V shed 0 bases and J shed 4 bases, with 10 bases lying between them. The germline V gene encodes CDR1 LNHDA and CDR2 SQIVND (reference sequence). The CDR3 contains 14 residues. CDR3 residues: CASSIDAAGYEQYF. The DNA for the CDR3 is TGTGCCAGTAGTATAGATGCGGCCGGGTACGAGCAGTACTTC.

The gene calls are TRBV29-1 and TRBJ2-7; D gene ambiguous. The CDR3 length is 14 residues. Deletions cut 3 bases from V and 9 bases from J, with 21 bases between. From germline, CDR1 is SQVTM and CDR2 ANQGSEA. The CDR3 region has the DNA TGCAGCGTTGACTCCGCATTAGAGTTAGTAGGGCAGTACTTC. It specifies CSVDSALELVGQYF.

This chain uses TRBV2 with TRBJ1-2, with unresolved D. Germline lookup yields CDR1 SNHLY and CDR2 FYNNEI. This CDR3 is built from 15 residues. V lost 4 bases and J lost 3, with 15 bases in between. Here the CDR3 reads CASSVEGKLYYGYTF. CDR3 sequence (DNA): TGTGCCAGCAGTGTTGAGGGCAAATTATACTATGGCTACACCTTC.

The chain joins TRBV5-1 to TRBJ2-7; tentatively, D is TRBD1 (6 bases). This CDR3 has 16 residues. V lost 4 bases, J lost 3 bases, and 20 bases lay in between. Germline-derived CDR1 and CDR2 are SGHRS and YFSETQ. The CDR3 loop reads CASSASAGALIYEQYF. The CDR3, as DNA: TGCGCCAGCAGCGCATCGGCAGGGGCCCTTATCTACGAGCAGTACTTC.